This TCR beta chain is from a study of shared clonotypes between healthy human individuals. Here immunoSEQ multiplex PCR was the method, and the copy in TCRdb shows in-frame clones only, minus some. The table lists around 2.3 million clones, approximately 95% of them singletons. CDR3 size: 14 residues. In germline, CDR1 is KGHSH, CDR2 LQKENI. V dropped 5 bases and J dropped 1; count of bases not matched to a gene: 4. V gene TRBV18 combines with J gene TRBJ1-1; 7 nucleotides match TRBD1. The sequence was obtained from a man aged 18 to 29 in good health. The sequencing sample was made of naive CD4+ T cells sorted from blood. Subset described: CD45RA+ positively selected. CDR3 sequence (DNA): TGTGCCAGCTCATCGACAGGGCGGAACACTGAAGCTTTCTTT. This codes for CASSSTGRNTEAFF.